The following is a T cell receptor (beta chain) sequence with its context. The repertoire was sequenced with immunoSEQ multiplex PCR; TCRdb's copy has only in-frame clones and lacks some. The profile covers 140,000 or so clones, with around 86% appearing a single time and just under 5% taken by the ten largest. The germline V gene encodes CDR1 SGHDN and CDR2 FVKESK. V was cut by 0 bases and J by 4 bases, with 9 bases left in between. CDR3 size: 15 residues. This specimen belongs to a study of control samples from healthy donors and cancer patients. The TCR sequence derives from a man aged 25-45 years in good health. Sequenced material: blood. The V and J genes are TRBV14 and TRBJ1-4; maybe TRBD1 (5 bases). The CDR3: CASSQDLGGNEKLFF. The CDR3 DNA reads TGTGCCAGCAGCCAAGATCTTGGGGGTAATGAAAAACTGTTTTTT.